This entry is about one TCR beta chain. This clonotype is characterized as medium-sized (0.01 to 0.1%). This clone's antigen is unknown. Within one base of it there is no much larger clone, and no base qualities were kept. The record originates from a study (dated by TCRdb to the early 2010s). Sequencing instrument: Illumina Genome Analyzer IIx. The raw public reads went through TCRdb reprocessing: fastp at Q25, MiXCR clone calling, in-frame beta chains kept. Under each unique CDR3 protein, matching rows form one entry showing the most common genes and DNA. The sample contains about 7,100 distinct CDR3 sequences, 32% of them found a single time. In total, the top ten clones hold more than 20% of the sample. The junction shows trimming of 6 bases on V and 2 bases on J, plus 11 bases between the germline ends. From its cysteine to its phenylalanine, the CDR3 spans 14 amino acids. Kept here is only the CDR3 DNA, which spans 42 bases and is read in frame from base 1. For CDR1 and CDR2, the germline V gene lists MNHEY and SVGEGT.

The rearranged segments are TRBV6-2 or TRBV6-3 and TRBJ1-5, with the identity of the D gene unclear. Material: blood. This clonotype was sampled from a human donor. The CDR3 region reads CASSSRRGNQPQHF. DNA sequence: TGTGCCAGCAGCTCTCGTAGGGGCAATCAGCCCCAGCATTTT.